The T cell receptor beta chain described here comes from a study of blood T cell repertoires in COVID-19. Study-level background: COVID-19 samples, acute and convalescent, were from the United States, Italy and Spain. Sources were T cells, B-cell-depleted T cells, or PBMCs; the material itself was cDNA or gDNA.

Trimming stripped 6 bases from V and 1 base from J, with 9 bases between. CDR3 length: 13 amino acids. Germline V gene sequence: CDR1 SGHTA, CDR2 FQGNSA. Original processing methods: Nucleated cell counts were estimated from reference gene primer amplification. Only in-frame clones appear in the TCRdb table, and some are missing; sequencing was by immunoSEQ multiplex PCR. V and J calls and clone size are those listed in that table; D and trimming were worked out from the DNA. The table lists around 160,000 clones, 90% of them singletons. The source material was peripheral blood. This receptor was obtained from a man between 60 and 70 years old with active or convalescent COVID-19. The V call is TRBV7-2, the J call TRBJ1-2, with D tentatively TRBD1 (5 bases). CDR3 sequence (DNA): TGTGCCAGCAGATACGACAGTAACTATGGCTACACCTTC. Its translation: CASRYDSNYGYTF.